This T cell receptor beta chain was found in a study of cytomegalovirus exposure and HLA in healthy donors. Both 60 Vbeta primers and 13 Jbeta primers went into the PCR. The method was immunoSEQ multiplex PCR; TCRdb's version includes in-frame clones alone and lacks a portion of them. The sample consists of under 250,000 clones, around four fifths of them appearing once. The CDR3 consists of 16 residues. Germline V gene sequence: CDR1 SEHNR, CDR2 FQNEAQ (reference sequence). Details on this clone: Compared with germline, one end of the junction differs, possibly owing to a read error.

The TCR sequence derives from a male donor in good health and CMV-seronegative. V and J are TRBV7-9 and TRBJ1-1; the match to TRBD1 covers 8 bases. Specimen: PBMCs. In DNA form, the CDR3 reads TGTTCCAGCAGCTTATCAGGGGGCGGTAGGAACACTGAAGCTTTCTTT. Protein: CSSSLSGGGRNTEAFF.